Following are 9 T cell receptor beta chains from one sample sequenced in a study of beta chain features in type 1 diabetes. The entirety of the isolated RNA underwent reverse transcription, so expressed TCRB transcripts were sequenced. Profiled with immunoSEQ multiplex PCR; TCRdb holds only in-frame clones, not every one. The table shows some 150,000 clones, with over 8% occurring only once. Source material: central memory CD4+ T cells from blood. These receptors were collected from a woman aged 40 to 50 in good health.

This clone was found many times. The chain couples TRBV27 to TRBJ2-5, with 9 bases fitting TRBD2. Per the germline V gene, CDR1 is MNHEY and CDR2 is SMNVEV (reference sequence). CDR3 size: 15 residues. The junction had 12 bases not matched to a gene; V was cut back by 8 bases and J by 5 bases. The CDR3 region is CASARAGTSFETQYF. The CDR3 DNA is TGTGCCAGCGCCAGAGCCGGGACTAGCTTTGAGACCCAGTACTTC.

This clone was picked up a small number of times. CDR3 in DNA: TGTGCCAGCACAAAGCGGGGGCCCGAAGATACGCAGTATTTT. It translates to CASTKRGPEDTQYF. The chain uses TRBV18 and TRBJ2-3; 8 nucleotides match TRBD2. The CDR3 is 14 amino acids. Trimming cost V 8 bases and J 5 bases; bases outside gene matches: 9. The germline gives CDR1 KGHSH, CDR2 LQKENI.

The chain recombines TRBV19 with TRBJ1-6; 8 bases match TRBD1. The CDR3 length is 16 residues. Germline CDR1 is LNHDA and CDR2 is SQIVND (reference sequence). Trimming took 7 bases from V and 7 from J; bases not matched to a gene: 12. CDR3 protein: CASTFSPGQENSPLHF. The CDR3 DNA reads as TGTGCCAGTACCTTCTCTCCGGGACAGGAAAATTCACCCCTCCACTTT.

This chain links TRBV11-2 with TRBJ2-3; TRBD2 matches 10 bases. The CDR3 is 16 residues long. The ends lost 5 bases at V and 0 bases at J; junction bases unmatched: 5. CDR1 is SGHAT and CDR2 is FQNNGV in the germline V gene. The CDR3 nucleotides are TGTGCCAGCAGCCTAATGGGACTAGCGAGCACAGATACGCAGTATTTT. It codes for CASSLMGLASTDTQYF.

This clone was detected ten times or more. The chain has TRBV10-1 and TRBJ2-1; TRBD2 matches at 9 bases. V lost 0 bases and J lost 2; bases outside the gene matches: 2. This CDR3 is 16 amino acids long. Per the germline V gene, CDR1 is WNHNN and CDR2 is SYGVQD (reference sequence). For the CDR3, the DNA is TGCGCCAGCAGTGAGTCGCTAGCGGGAACCTACAATGAGCAGTTCTTC. Translated, it gives CASSESLAGTYNEQFF.

The rearrangement links TRBV5-8 to TRBJ1-1; tentatively, D is TRBD1 (6 bases). Germline CDR1 SGHTS, CDR2 YDEGEE. The V end lost 5 bases, the J end lost 0 bases, and 20 bases lay between the germline ends. The CDR3 length is 17 residues. This CDR3 reads CASSRTGTSLMNTEAFF. The CDR3 DNA sequence: TGTGCCAGCAGTCGAACCGGGACATCTCTCATGAACACTGAAGCTTTCTTT.

This clone came up many times. The chain combines TRBV19 with TRBJ2-3; 9 nucleotides line up with TRBD2. The CDR3 consists of 17 residues. Germline V gives CDR1 LNHDA, CDR2 SQIVND (reference sequence). The V segment lost 3 bases and the J segment 3 bases; nucleotides outside the gene matches: 10. CDR3 region: CASSIRAGGDLTDTQYF. The DNA of the CDR3 is TGTGCCAGTAGTATTAGGGCGGGGGGGGATCTTACAGATACGCAGTATTTT.

In its sample, this clone was seen a few times. The CDR3 is CASSPHLSRGRGTF. DNA for the CDR3: TGTGCCAGCAGTCCTCATCTATCCAGGGGGCGGGGCACCTTC. The genes are TRBV6-5 and TRBJ1-2, with 8 bases fitting TRBD1. J was trimmed by 13 bases and V by 5 bases; bases with no gene match: 15. Looked up from germline, CDR1 is MNHEY and CDR2 is SVGAGI. The length of the CDR3 is 14 residues.

The chain joins TRBV18 to TRBJ2-7; 9 bases are a match to TRBD1. Germline V gene sequence: CDR1 KGHSH, CDR2 LQKENI. The J segment lost 3 bases and the V segment lost 4 bases, leaving 1 base of the junction unmatched. CDR3 length: 13 amino acids. This CDR3 is CASSRTGDYEQYF. DNA for the CDR3: TGTGCCAGCTCACGGACAGGGGACTACGAGCAGTACTTC.